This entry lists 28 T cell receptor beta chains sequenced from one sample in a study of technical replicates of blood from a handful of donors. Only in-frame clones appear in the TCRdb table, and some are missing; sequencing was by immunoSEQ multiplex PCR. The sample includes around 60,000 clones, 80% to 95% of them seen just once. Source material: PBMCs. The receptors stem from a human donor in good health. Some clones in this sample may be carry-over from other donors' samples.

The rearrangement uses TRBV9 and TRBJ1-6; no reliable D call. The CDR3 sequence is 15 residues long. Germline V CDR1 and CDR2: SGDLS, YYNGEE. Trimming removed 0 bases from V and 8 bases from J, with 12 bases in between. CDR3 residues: CASSVAGQRDSPLHF. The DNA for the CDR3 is TGTGCCAGCAGCGTAGCTGGGCAGCGGGATTCACCCCTCCACTTT.

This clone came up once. CDR3 in amino acids: CASSLVGGGYNEQFF. DNA of the CDR3: TGTGCCAGCAGCTTAGTAGGGGGCGGCTACAATGAGCAGTTCTTC. This rearrangement joins TRBV7-2 to TRBJ2-1, with 7 bases aligning to TRBD1. The CDR3 runs 15 residues. CDR1 is SGHTA, CDR2 FQGNSA, per germline. V lost 1 base and J lost 3; bases outside the gene matches: 3.

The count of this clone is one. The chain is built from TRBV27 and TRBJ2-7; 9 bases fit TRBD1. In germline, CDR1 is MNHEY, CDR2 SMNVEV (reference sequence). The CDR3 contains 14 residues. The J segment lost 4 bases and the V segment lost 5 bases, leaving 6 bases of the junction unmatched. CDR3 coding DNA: TGTGCCAGCAGTATCGGGACAGGGAGTTACGAGCAGTACTTC. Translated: CASSIGTGSYEQYF.

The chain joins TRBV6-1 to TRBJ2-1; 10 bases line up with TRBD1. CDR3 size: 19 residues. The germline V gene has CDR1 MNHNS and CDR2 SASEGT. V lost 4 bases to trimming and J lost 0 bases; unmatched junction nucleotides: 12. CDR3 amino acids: CASSGRGQGTYSSYNEQFF. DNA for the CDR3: TGTGCCAGCAGTGGGCGGGGACAGGGGACCTACAGCTCCTACAATGAGCAGTTCTTC.

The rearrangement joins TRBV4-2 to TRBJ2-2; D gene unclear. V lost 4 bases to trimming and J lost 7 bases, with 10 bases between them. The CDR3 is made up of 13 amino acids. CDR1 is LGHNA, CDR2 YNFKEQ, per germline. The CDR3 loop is CASSPAESGELFF. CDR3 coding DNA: TGTGCCAGCAGCCCTGCGGAGAGCGGGGAGCTGTTTTTT.

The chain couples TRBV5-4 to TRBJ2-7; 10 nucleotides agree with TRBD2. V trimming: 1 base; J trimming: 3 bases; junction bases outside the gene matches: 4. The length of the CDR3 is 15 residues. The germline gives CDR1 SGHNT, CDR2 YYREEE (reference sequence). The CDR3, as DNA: TGTGCCAGCAGCTTGCCCACTAGCGGGGTCTACGAGCAGTACTTC. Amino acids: CASSLPTSGVYEQYF. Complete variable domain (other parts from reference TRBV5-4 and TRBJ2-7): ETGVTQSPTHLIKTRGQQVTLRCSSQSGHNTVSWYQQALGQGPQFIFQYYREEENGRGNFPPRFSGLQFPNYSSELNVNALELDDSALYLCASSLPTSGVYEQYFGPGTRLTVT.

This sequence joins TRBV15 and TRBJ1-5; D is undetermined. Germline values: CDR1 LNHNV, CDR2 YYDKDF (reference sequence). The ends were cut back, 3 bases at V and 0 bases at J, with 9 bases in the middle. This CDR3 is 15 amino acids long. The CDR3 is CATSRGDDSNQPQHF. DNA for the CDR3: TGTGCCACCAGCAGGGGAGACGATAGCAATCAGCCCCAGCATTTT.

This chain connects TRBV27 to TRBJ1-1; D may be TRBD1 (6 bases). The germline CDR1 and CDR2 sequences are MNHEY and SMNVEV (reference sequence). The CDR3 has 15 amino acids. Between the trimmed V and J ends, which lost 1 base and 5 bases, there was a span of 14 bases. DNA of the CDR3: TGTGCCAGCAGTTTATACTCCGGGACAAGTACTGAAGCTTTCTTT. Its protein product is CASSLYSGTSTEAFF.

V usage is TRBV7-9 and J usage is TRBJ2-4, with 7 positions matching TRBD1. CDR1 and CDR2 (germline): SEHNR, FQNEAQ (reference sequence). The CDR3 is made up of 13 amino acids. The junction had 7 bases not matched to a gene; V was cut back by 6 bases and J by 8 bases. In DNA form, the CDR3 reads TGTGCCAGCAGGGGACAGTCTGGGGACATTCAGTACTTC. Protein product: CASRGQSGDIQYF.

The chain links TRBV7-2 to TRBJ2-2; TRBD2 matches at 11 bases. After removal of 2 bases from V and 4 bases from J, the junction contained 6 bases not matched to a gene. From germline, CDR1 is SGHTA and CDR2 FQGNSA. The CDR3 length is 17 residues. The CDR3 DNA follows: TGTGCCAGCAGCTTACCACGAACTAGCGGGAGCACCGGGGAGCTGTTTTTT. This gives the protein CASSLPRTSGSTGELFF.

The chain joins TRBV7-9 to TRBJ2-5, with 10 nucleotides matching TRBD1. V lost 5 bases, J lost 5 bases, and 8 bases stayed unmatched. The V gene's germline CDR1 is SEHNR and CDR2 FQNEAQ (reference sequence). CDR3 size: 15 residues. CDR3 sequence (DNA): TGTGCCAGCAGCACCGACAGGGGGCTTCTTGAGACCCAGTACTTC. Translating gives CASSTDRGLLETQYF. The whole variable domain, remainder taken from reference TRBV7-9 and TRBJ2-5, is DTGVSQNPRHKITKRGQNVTFRCDPISEHNRLYWYRQTLGQGPEFLTYFQNEAQLEKSRLLSDRFSAERPKGSFSTLEIQRTEQGDSAMYLCASSTDRGLLETQYFGPGTRLLVL.

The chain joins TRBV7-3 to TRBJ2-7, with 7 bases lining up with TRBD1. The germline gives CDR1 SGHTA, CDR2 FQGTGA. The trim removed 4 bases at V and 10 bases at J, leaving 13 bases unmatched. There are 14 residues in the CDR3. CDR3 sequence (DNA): TGTGCCAGCAGCTCAGGGGGTAGTGGGGCGAAACAGTACTTC. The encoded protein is CASSSGGSGAKQYF.

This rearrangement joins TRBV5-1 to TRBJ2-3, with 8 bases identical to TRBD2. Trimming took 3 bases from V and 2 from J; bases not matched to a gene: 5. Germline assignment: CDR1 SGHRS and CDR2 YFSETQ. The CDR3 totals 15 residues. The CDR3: CASSWRAGATDTQYF. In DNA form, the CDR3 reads TGCGCCAGCAGCTGGCGAGCGGGGGCCACAGATACGCAGTATTTT. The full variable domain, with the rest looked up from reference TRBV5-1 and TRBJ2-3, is KAGVTQTPRYLIKTRGQQVTLSCSPISGHRSVSWYQQTPGQGLQFLFEYFSETQRNKGNFPGRFSGRQFSNSRSEMNVSTLELGDSALYLCASSWRAGATDTQYFGPGTRLTVL.

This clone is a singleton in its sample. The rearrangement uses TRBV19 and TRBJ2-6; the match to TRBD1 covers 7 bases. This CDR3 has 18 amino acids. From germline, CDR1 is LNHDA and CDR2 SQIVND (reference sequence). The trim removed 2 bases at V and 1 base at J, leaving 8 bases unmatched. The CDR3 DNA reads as TGTGCCAGTAGTATATTTCGGGGCAGGGGGTCTGGGGCCAACGTCCTGACTTTC. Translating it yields CASSIFRGRGSGANVLTF.

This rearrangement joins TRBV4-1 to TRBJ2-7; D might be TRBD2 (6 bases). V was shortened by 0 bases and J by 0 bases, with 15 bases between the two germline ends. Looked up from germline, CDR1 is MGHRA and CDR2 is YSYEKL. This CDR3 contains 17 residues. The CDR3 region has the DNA TGCGCCAGCAGCCAAGAGGGGTGGCGGGATAGCTCCTACGAGCAGTACTTC. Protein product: CASSQEGWRDSSYEQYF.

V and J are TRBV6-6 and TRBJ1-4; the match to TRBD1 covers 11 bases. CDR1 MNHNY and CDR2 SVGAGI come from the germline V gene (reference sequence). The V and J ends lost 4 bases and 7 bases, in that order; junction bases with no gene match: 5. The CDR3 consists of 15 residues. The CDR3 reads CASSSPGTGGEKLFF. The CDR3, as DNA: TGTGCCAGCAGTTCGCCTGGGACAGGGGGTGAAAAACTGTTTTTT.

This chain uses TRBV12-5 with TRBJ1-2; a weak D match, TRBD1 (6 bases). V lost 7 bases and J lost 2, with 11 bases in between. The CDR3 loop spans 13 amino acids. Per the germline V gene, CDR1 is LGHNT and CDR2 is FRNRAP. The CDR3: CASALDRNYGYTF. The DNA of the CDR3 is TGTGCTAGTGCCCTCGACAGGAACTATGGCTACACCTTC.

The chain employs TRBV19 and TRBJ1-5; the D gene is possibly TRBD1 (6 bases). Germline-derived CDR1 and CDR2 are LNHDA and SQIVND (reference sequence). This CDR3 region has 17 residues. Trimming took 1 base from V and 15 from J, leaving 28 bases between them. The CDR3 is CASSIAGMGAGLLSRHF. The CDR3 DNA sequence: TGTGCCAGTAGTATAGCGGGTATGGGGGCCGGCCTACTTAGTCGGCATTTT. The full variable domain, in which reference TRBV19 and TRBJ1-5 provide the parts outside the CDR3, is DGGITQSPKYLFRKEGQNVTLSCEQNLNHDAMYWYRQDPGQGLRLIYYSQIVNDFQKGDIAEGYSVSREKKESFPLTVTSAQKNPTAFYLCASSIAGMGAGLLSRHFGDGTRLSIL.

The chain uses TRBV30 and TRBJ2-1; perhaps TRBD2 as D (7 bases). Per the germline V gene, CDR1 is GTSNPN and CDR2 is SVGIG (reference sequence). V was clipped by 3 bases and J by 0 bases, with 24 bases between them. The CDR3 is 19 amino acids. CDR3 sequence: CAWSGGLVRTPISYNEQFF. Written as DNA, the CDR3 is TGTGCCTGGAGCGGGGGGCTCGTCAGGACTCCTATCTCCTACAATGAGCAGTTCTTC.

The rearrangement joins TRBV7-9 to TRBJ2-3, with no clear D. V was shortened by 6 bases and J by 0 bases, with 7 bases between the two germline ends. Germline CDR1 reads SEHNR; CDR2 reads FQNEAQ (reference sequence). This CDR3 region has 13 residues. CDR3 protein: CASSSPSTDTQYF. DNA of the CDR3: TGTGCCAGCAGTTCCCCTAGCACAGATACGCAGTATTTT.

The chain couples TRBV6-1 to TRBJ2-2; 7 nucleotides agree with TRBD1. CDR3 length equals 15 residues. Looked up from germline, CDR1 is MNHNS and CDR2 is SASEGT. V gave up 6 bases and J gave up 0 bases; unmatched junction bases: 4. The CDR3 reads CASSRDRANTGELFF. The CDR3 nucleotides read TGTGCCAGCAGCCGCGACAGGGCGAACACCGGGGAGCTGTTTTTT.

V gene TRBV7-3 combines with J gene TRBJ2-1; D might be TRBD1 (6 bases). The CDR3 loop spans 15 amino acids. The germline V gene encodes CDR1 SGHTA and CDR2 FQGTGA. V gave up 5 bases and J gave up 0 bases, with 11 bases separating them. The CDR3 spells CASSPDSSSYNEQFF. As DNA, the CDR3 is TGTGCCAGCAGCCCGGACAGTAGCTCCTACAATGAGCAGTTCTTC.

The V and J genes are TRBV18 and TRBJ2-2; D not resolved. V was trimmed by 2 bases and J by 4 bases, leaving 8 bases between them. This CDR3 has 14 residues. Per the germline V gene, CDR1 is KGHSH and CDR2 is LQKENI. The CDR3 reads CASSPVAGTGELFF. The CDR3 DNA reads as TGTGCCAGCTCACCAGTCGCAGGCACCGGGGAGCTGTTTTTT.

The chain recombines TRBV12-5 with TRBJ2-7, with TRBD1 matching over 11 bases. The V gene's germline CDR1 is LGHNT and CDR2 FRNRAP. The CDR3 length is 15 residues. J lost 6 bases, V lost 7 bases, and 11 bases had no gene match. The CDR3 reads CASDPPGQGVAEQYF. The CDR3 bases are TGTGCTAGTGACCCGCCGGGACAGGGGGTTGCCGAGCAGTACTTC. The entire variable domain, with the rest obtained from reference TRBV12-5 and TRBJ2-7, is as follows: DARVTQTPRHKVTEMGQEVTMRCQPILGHNTVFWYRQTMMQGLELLAYFRNRAPLDDSGMPKDRFSAEMPDATLATLKIQPSEPRDSAVYFCASDPPGQGVAEQYFGPGTRLTVT.

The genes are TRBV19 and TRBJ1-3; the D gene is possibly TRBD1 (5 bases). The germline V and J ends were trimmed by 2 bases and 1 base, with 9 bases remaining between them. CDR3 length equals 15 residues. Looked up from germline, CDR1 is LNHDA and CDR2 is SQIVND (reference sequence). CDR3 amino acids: CASSITGTSGNTIYF. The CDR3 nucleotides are TGTGCCAGTAGTATAACAGGAACTTCTGGAAACACCATATATTTT.

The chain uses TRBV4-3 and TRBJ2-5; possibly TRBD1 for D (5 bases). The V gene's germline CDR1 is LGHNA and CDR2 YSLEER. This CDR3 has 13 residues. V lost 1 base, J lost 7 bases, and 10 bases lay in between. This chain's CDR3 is CASSQGGSGTQYF. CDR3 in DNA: TGCGCCAGCAGCCAAGGGGGCTCGGGGACCCAGTACTTC.

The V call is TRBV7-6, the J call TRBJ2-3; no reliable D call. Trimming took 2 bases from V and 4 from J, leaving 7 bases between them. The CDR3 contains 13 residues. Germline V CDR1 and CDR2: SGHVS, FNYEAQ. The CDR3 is CASSLPGSDTQYF. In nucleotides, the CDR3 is TGTGCCAGCAGCTTACCGGGTTCAGATACGCAGTATTTT.

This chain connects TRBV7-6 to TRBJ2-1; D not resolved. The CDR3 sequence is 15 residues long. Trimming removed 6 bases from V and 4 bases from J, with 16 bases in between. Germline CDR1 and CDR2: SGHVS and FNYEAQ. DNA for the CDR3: TGTGCCAGCAGTCGCCTTCCGGAGCCATACAATGAGCAGTTCTTC. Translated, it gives CASSRLPEPYNEQFF.